The 17 T cell receptor beta chains below were found in one sample sequenced in a study of blood T cell repertoires in COVID-19. Here immunoSEQ multiplex PCR was the method, and the copy in TCRdb shows in-frame clones only, minus some. The sample includes over 130,000 clones, about nine tenths seen only once; the top ten take 4% to 5%. The sequenced material came from peripheral blood. The receptors here all came from a woman aged 55-70 years with active or convalescent COVID-19.

This chain joins TRBV27 and TRBJ1-6; a possible D gene is TRBD1 (6 bases). Germline assignment: CDR1 MNHEY and CDR2 SMNVEV (reference sequence). The CDR3 is made up of 16 amino acids. The V and J ends lost 6 bases and 2 bases respectively, with 14 bases between them. CDR3 protein: CASSPGQYPYNSPLHF. CDR3 nucleotide sequence: TGTGCCAGCAGCCCCGGACAGTATCCCTATAATTCACCCCTCCACTTT.

The rearrangement uses TRBV18 and TRBJ1-1; maybe TRBD1 (5 bases). This CDR3 has 13 amino acids. Germline V gives CDR1 KGHSH, CDR2 LQKENI. Trimming removed 1 base from V and 9 bases from J, with 12 bases in between. The CDR3 DNA sequence: TGTGCCAGCTCACCACAGCAGGACACGAAAGCTTTCTTT. Its protein is CASSPQQDTKAFF. Together with reference TRBV18 and TRBJ1-1, the CDR3 gives the full variable domain: NAGVMQNPRHLVRRRGQEARLRCSPMKGHSHVYWYRQLPEEGLKFMVYLQKENIIDESGMPKERFSAEFPKEGPSILRIQQVVRGDSAAYFCASSPQQDTKAFFGQGTRLTVV.

The chain carries TRBV10-2 and TRBJ1-3; no clear D gene. Between the trimmed V and J ends, which lost 0 bases and 4 bases, there was a span of 10 bases. Germline CDR1 reads WSHSY; CDR2 reads SAAADI. This CDR3 is built from 15 residues. CDR3 bases: TGCGCCAGCAGTGAGTCGAGGTTCGACGGAAACACCATATATTTT. Protein: CASSESRFDGNTIYF.

This clone was recorded once. The J gene is TRBJ1-1, the V gene TRBV11-3, with 10 bases matching TRBD1. The CDR3 sequence is 14 residues long. The germline gives CDR1 SGHNT, CDR2 YENEEA. J lost 3 bases, V lost 5 bases, and 3 bases had no gene match. CDR3 region: CASSTGQGYTEAFF. The CDR3 DNA reads TGTGCCAGCAGCACGGGACAGGGGTACACTGAAGCTTTCTTT.

In this sample, this clone turned up a few times. The chain has TRBV9 and TRBJ1-6, with TRBD1 matching 7 bases. The germline V gene encodes CDR1 SGDLS and CDR2 YYNGEE. The trim removed 6 bases at V and 8 bases at J, leaving 5 bases unmatched. There are 13 residues in the CDR3. Written as DNA, the CDR3 is TGTGCCAGCAAAGGTCAGGGGGATTCACCCCTCCACTTT. As protein: CASKGQGDSPLHF.

The chain has TRBV11-2 and TRBJ2-1; the D gene is possibly TRBD2 (6 bases). Trimming removed 0 bases at V and 4 bases at J, with 16 bases between. The CDR3 is 17 residues long. Germline V gene data show CDR1 as SGHAT and CDR2 as FQNNGV. This chain's CDR3 is CASSLDPGLGGYNEQFF. CDR3 sequence (DNA): TGTGCCAGCAGCTTAGACCCGGGACTGGGGGGATACAATGAGCAGTTCTTC.

Regarding this clone: This sample also contains other DNA sequences that code for the same CDR3. The V gene is TRBV18, the J gene TRBJ1-1, with D maybe TRBD1 (6 bases). The germline V gene has CDR1 KGHSH and CDR2 LQKENI. This CDR3 comprises 16 residues. Trimming pared 1 base from V and 0 bases from J, leaving 12 bases between. The CDR3 is CASSPRQVGMNTEAFF. CDR3 bases: TGTGCCAGCTCACCACGACAGGTGGGGATGAACACTGAAGCTTTCTTT.

The V call is TRBV27, the J call TRBJ1-1; 9 positions agree with TRBD1. This CDR3 region has 13 residues. Trimming cost V 5 bases and J 7 bases; bases outside gene matches: 5. The V gene's germline CDR1 is MNHEY and CDR2 SMNVEV (reference sequence). CDR3 sequence (DNA): TGTGCCAGCAGTATAACAGGGGGCAGTGAAGCTTTCTTT. Translated, it gives CASSITGGSEAFF.

The rearrangement uses TRBV3-1 (or the pseudogene TRBV3-2) and TRBJ2-2; D may be TRBD1 (6 bases). The CDR3 length is 15 residues. V lost 4 bases, J lost 0 bases, and 9 bases lay in between. The germline gives CDR1 LGHDT, CDR2 YNNKEL (reference sequence). CDR3 protein: CASSPGTSNTGELFF. Written as DNA, the CDR3 is TGTGCCAGCAGCCCCGGGACATCGAACACCGGGGAGCTGTTTTTT.

V and J are TRBV19 and TRBJ2-7; 13 bases agree with TRBD2. From germline, CDR1 is LNHDA and CDR2 SQIVND (reference sequence). The CDR3 runs 15 residues. The ends lost 5 bases at V and 2 bases at J; junction bases unmatched: 3. CDR3 nucleotide sequence: TGTGCCAGTAGTCCGGGGACTAGCGGGGCCTACGAGCAGTACTTC. This encodes CASSPGTSGAYEQYF.

The CDR3 region is CSVVQGPNEKLFF. The CDR3 region has the DNA TGCAGCGTTGTTCAGGGTCCTAATGAAAAACTGTTTTTT. The chain combines TRBV29-1 with TRBJ1-4, with D perhaps TRBD1 (5 bases). CDR1 is SQVTM and CDR2 is ANQGSEA in the germline V gene. V was pared by 4 bases and J by 3 bases, with 9 bases between. The CDR3 contains 13 residues.

The chain uses TRBV7-2 and TRBJ1-3, with TRBD1 as a possible D gene (5 bases). The V end was cut by 1 base, the J end by 2 bases, with 6 bases between. This CDR3 has 14 amino acids. The germline V gene encodes CDR1 SGHTA and CDR2 FQGNSA. The CDR3 protein is CASSLGGPGNTIYF. In DNA, the CDR3 is TGTGCCAGCAGCTTAGGGGGCCCTGGAAACACCATATATTTT.

The chain has TRBV13 and TRBJ2-7, with D hard to call. There are 14 residues in the CDR3. V lost 3 bases, J lost 0 bases, and 9 bases lay in between. CDR1 PRHDT and CDR2 FYEKMQ come from the germline V gene (reference sequence). The CDR3 nucleotides read TGTGCCAGCAGCTTCCAACGGGTCTCCTACGAGCAGTACTTC. Residues: CASSFQRVSYEQYF.

The gene calls are TRBV7-8 and TRBJ1-6, with D tentatively TRBD1 (5 bases). Germline V gene sequence: CDR1 SGHVS, CDR2 FQNEAQ. The CDR3 extends over 18 amino acids. Trimming stripped 5 bases from V and 0 bases from J, with 17 bases between. The CDR3 loop reads CASSPRRDGSSYNSPLHF. In nucleotides, the CDR3 is TGTGCCAGCAGCCCAAGAAGGGACGGGAGCTCCTATAATTCACCCCTCCACTTT.

The rearrangement uses TRBV5-4 and TRBJ2-3; a possible D gene is TRBD2 (7 bases). The V end was cut by 5 bases, the J end by 0 bases, with 13 bases between. This CDR3 comprises 15 residues. The germline gives CDR1 SGHNT, CDR2 YYREEE (reference sequence). CDR3 DNA: TGTGCCAGCAGGGAGGGGGGGCTAAGCACAGATACGCAGTATTTT. Its translation is CASREGGLSTDTQYF.

There are a few counts of this clone. The J gene is TRBJ1-2, the V gene TRBV6-2 or TRBV6-3; D gene ambiguous. The V end was cut by 0 bases, the J end by 3 bases, with 5 bases between. The CDR3 totals 13 residues. Germline V gives CDR1 MNHEY, CDR2 SVGEGT. The CDR3 loop reads CASSYSEDYGYTF. Written as DNA, the CDR3 is TGTGCCAGCAGTTACTCCGAGGACTATGGCTACACCTTC.

The chain links TRBV5-5 to TRBJ2-7; D is perhaps TRBD1 (6 bases). CDR1 and CDR2 (germline): SGHKS, YYEKEE (reference sequence). V lost 2 bases and J 9 bases, leaving 12 bases between the germline ends. The CDR3 totals 12 residues. CDR3 in DNA: TGTGCCAGCAGCTTACAGGGAGTCGGGCAGTACTTC. Protein sequence: CASSLQGVGQYF.